Below are 18 T cell receptor beta chains sequenced from a single sample in a study of T-cell reconstitution after alpha-beta-depleted transplantation in children. Unique molecular identifiers were built into the TCRbeta library. In TCRdb, the PCR reads were re-called with MiXCR into one record per CDR3 protein. This sample has just over 950,000 distinct CDR3 sequences, with roughly 29% found just once. This specimen was PBMCs, mostly from graft donor cells, taken 360 days after TCRalphabeta/CD19-depleted stem cell transplant. These receptors all stem from a boy less than two years old who had a stem cell transplant for SCID, so the T cells may come from the graft donor.

The rearrangement links TRBV6-5 to TRBJ2-2; D is tentatively TRBD1 or TRBD2 (6 bases each). This CDR3 contains 17 residues. Germline V lookup: CDR1 MNHEY, CDR2 SVGAGI. V was trimmed by 0 bases and J by 6 bases, leaving 17 bases between them. The CDR3 loop reads CASSYSRGAQKAGELFF. The CDR3 DNA is TGTGCCAGCAGTTACTCGAGGGGGGCGCAGAAGGCCGGGGAGCTGTTTTTT.

This clonotype was seen a handful of times. The rearrangement links TRBV27 to TRBJ2-1; either TRBD1 or TRBD2 may supply D (5 bases each). V was trimmed by 2 bases and J by 6 bases, leaving 17 bases between them. This CDR3 region has 16 residues. Germline CDR1 and CDR2: MNHEY and SMNVEV (reference sequence). This CDR3 reads CASSLLGPRDGNEQFF. The CDR3 DNA reads as TGTGCCAGCAGTTTACTAGGACCACGGGACGGCAATGAGCAGTTCTTC.

This clonotype was observed a few times. CDR3: CASRGRGSTDTQYF. In nucleotides, the CDR3 is TGTGCCAGCAGGGGGAGGGGATCCACAGATACGCAGTATTTT. This chain joins TRBV2 and TRBJ2-3; 7 bases map to TRBD2. Germline V lookup: CDR1 SNHLY, CDR2 FYNNEI. Trimming removed 6 bases from V and 2 bases from J; junction bases left unmatched: 5. The length of the CDR3 is 14 residues.

Of note for this clonotype: A junction boundary mismatches the germline segment, possibly from a read error. The chain combines TRBV12-3 or TRBV12-4 with TRBJ2-7, with no clear D. The CDR3 length is 11 residues. The CDR3 sequence is CASSFVERQEF. The CDR3 DNA reads as TGTGCCAGCAGTTTCGTGGAGCGTCAGGAGTTC.

This rearrangement joins TRBV20-1 to TRBJ2-7; 7 nucleotides line up with TRBD1. Trimming took 6 bases from V and 2 from J; bases not matched to a gene: 7. CDR3 length equals 13 residues. Germline V lookup: CDR1 DFQATT, CDR2 SNEGSKA (reference sequence). CDR3 DNA: TGCAGTGCCCGACAGGGAAGGGCCTACGAGCAGTACTTC. This translates into CSARQGRAYEQYF.

This clonotype was recorded a few times. The V call is TRBV5-1, the J call TRBJ2-1; D not resolved. The V gene's germline CDR1 is SGHRS and CDR2 YFSETQ. This CDR3 comprises 13 residues. The V and J ends lost 7 bases and 5 bases respectively, with 13 bases between them. The CDR3 spells CASALLKNNEQFF. For the CDR3, the DNA is TGCGCCAGCGCCCTTCTGAAGAACAATGAGCAGTTCTTC.

The rearrangement links TRBV12-3 or TRBV12-4 to TRBJ1-1; D is unresolved. The CDR3 contains 11 residues. The ends were cut back, 7 bases at V and 5 bases at J, with 8 bases in the middle. CDR3 loop: CASKRVTEAFF. The CDR3 DNA follows: TGTGCCAGCAAGAGGGTAACTGAAGCTTTCTTT.

In regard to this clonotype: With a much larger clone just one base away, this may be a read error. V is TRBV6-2 or TRBV6-3 and J is TRBJ2-7; D gene unclear. V was pared by 8 bases and J by 0 bases, with 5 bases between. Germline V gives CDR1 MNHEY, CDR2 SVGEGT. This CDR3 is 11 amino acids long. CDR3 residues: CASGNSYEQYF. The CDR3 DNA follows: TGTGCCAGCGGGAACTCCTACGAGCAGTACTTC.

This clonotype was detected a few times. V and J are TRBV11-2 and TRBJ2-2; TRBD2 aligns across 10 bases. In germline, CDR1 is SGHAT, CDR2 FQNNGV. V lost 2 bases and J lost 0; bases outside the gene matches: 9. CDR3 size: 19 residues. The CDR3: CASSLMRLAGAANTGELFF. CDR3 nucleotides: TGTGCCAGCAGCTTAATGCGGCTAGCGGGGGCAGCGAACACCGGGGAGCTGTTTTTT.

This clonotype was counted a few times. The rearrangement uses TRBV29-1 and TRBJ2-7; tentative D call: TRBD2 (5 bases). Trimming took 7 bases from V and 4 from J, leaving 11 bases between them. CDR1 SQVTM and CDR2 ANQGSEA come from the germline V gene. The CDR3 loop spans 11 amino acids. CDR3 residues: CSGGNGYEQYF. The CDR3 nucleotides read TGCAGCGGAGGGAACGGGTACGAGCAGTACTTC.

J is TRBJ2-1 and V is TRBV10-3; 11 bases align to TRBD2. Germline V gene sequence: CDR1 ENHRY, CDR2 SYGVKD. With 0 bases clipped from V and 5 bases from J, the junction kept 9 bases outside the gene matches. This CDR3 contains 18 residues. CDR3 bases: TGTGCCATCAGTGAGTCGAGGGAACTAGCGGGGGTGCACAATGAGCAGTTCTTC. Protein: CAISESRELAGVHNEQFF.

The genes are TRBV3-1 and TRBJ2-3, with TRBD2 identical over 9 bases. J gave up 1 base and V 6 bases, and 8 bases lay outside the gene matches. The CDR3 sequence is 16 residues long. The germline gives CDR1 LGHDT, CDR2 YNNKEL (reference sequence). This CDR3 reads CASSLRAGGRTDTQYF. CDR3 in DNA: TGTGCCAGCAGTCTCCGAGCGGGGGGACGCACAGATACGCAGTATTTT.

Regarding this clonotype: The junction departs from germline at one end; a sequencing error may be responsible. The V gene is TRBV5-1, the J gene TRBJ1-1, with TRBD1 matching over 7 bases. Germline CDR1 SGHRS, CDR2 YFSETQ. This CDR3 spans 14 amino acids. CDR3 residues: CASSLEQGYTEAFF. The DNA for the CDR3 is TGCGCCAGCAGCTTGGAACAGGGGTACACTGAGGCTTTCTTT.

This clonotype has more than one count but fewer than ten. The chain employs TRBV28 and TRBJ2-1; TRBD1 matches 8 bases. There are 13 residues in the CDR3. CDR1 and CDR2 from the germline V gene are MDHEN and SYDVKM. V lost 8 bases, J lost 4 bases, and 4 bases stayed unmatched. CDR3 region: CASLDRDYNEQFF. Written as DNA, the CDR3 is TGTGCCAGCTTGGACAGGGATTACAATGAGCAGTTCTTC. The variable domain in full, with the rest retrieved from reference TRBV28 and TRBJ2-1, is DVKVTQSSRYLVKRTGEKVFLECVQDMDHENMFWYRQDPGLGLRLIYFSYDVKMKEKGDIPEGYSVSREKKERFSLILESASTNQTSMYLCASLDRDYNEQFFGPGTRLTVL.

The gene calls are TRBV9 and TRBJ1-2; D gene ambiguous. From germline, CDR1 is SGDLS and CDR2 YYNGEE. Trimming pared 4 bases from V and 4 bases from J, leaving 17 bases between. The CDR3 totals 15 residues. The CDR3 loop reads CASSLKVGSAYGYTF. In DNA, the CDR3 is TGTGCCAGCAGCCTTAAGGTGGGGAGTGCCTATGGCTACACCTTC.

This clonotype was counted many times. The chain couples TRBV27 to TRBJ1-1; 9 nucleotides match TRBD1. CDR1 is MNHEY, CDR2 SMNVEV, per germline (reference sequence). There are 15 residues in the CDR3. With 0 bases clipped from V and 5 bases from J, the junction kept 4 bases outside the gene matches. CDR3 loop: CASSLSGDRVTEAFF. For the CDR3, the DNA is TGTGCCAGCAGTTTATCAGGGGACAGGGTTACTGAAGCTTTCTTT.

This clonotype was recorded at least ten times. V is TRBV28 and J is TRBJ1-1; unclear D gene. The germline V gene has CDR1 MDHEN and CDR2 SYDVKM. Trimming left V 6 bases short and J 2 bases short, with 10 bases between. This CDR3 has 13 amino acids. For the CDR3, the DNA is TGTGCCAGCAGCCGACGGTTCAACACTGAAGCTTTCTTT. Protein: CASSRRFNTEAFF.

This chain connects TRBV7-2 to TRBJ1-2; D is uncertain. Trimming pared 5 bases from V and 13 bases from J, leaving 20 bases between. This CDR3 spans 13 amino acids. Germline assignment: CDR1 SGHTA and CDR2 FQGNSA. The CDR3 DNA reads TGTGCCAGCAGCATTTACAGATTAGGAGAAGGCACCTTC. This gives the protein CASSIYRLGEGTF.